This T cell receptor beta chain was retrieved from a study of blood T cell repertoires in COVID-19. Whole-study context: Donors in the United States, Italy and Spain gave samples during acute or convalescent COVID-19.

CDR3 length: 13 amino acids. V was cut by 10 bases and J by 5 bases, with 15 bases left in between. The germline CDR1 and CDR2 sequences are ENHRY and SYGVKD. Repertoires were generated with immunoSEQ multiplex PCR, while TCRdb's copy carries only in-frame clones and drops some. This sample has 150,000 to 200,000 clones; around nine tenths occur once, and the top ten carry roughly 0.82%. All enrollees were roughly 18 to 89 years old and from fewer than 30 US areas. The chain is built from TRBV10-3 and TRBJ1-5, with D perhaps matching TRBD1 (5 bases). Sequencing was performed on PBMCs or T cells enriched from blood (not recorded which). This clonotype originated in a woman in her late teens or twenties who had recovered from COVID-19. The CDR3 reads CASAPDNHQPQHF. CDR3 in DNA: TGTGCCAGCGCTCCGGACAATCATCAGCCCCAGCATTTT.